These T cell receptor beta chains were read from a single sample in a study of metastatic and nonmetastatic thyroid tumors. TCRdb reanalyzed the PCR reads via MiXCR. The sample contains about 92,000 clones, under 15% of which appear only once. Sequencing was done on a sample of blood. All receptors derive from a female donor with papillary thyroid cancer or a benign thyroid nodule (not recorded which). Some clones in this sample may be carry-over from other donors' samples. The conserved cysteine and the conserved F or W are not part of the CDR3 here. Each record gives: J gene, V gene, CDR3 protein.

J gene: TRBJ1-1
V gene: TRBV15
CDR3 protein: ATSKIDRASEAF

J gene: TRBJ2-7
V gene: TRBV28
CDR3 protein: ASSLSVDYEQY

J gene: TRBJ2-7
V gene: TRBV19
CDR3 protein: ASSDPSGTGGHEQY

J gene: TRBJ2-5
V gene: TRBV2
CDR3 protein: ASSHFGGGNQETQY

J gene: TRBJ1-6
V gene: TRBV28
CDR3 protein: AIGQGASSSPLH

J gene: TRBJ1-5
V gene: TRBV30
CDR3 protein: AWRGTGRNQPQH

J gene: TRBJ2-5
V gene: TRBV7-2
CDR3 protein: ASSSWGRETQY

J gene: TRBJ2-3
V gene: TRBV12-3/TRBV12-4
CDR3 protein: ASSLGYDTQY

J gene: TRBJ1-5
V gene: TRBV12-3/TRBV12-4
CDR3 protein: ASILSDGQPQH

J gene: TRBJ1-4
V gene: TRBV2
CDR3 protein: ASSPVAHEKLF

J gene: TRBJ2-7
V gene: TRBV28
CDR3 protein: ASSSRFYEQY

J gene: TRBJ1-5
V gene: TRBV7-8
CDR3 protein: ASSLYRDGRNQPQH

J gene: TRBJ2-7
V gene: TRBV20-1
CDR3 protein: SASNPLLDYYEQY

J gene: TRBJ2-1
V gene: TRBV7-9
CDR3 protein: ASSRGGRAEF

J gene: TRBJ1-4
V gene: TRBV25-1
CDR3 protein: ASSDPGHGDNEKLF

J gene: TRBJ1-5
V gene: TRBV12-3/TRBV12-4
CDR3 protein: ASNGLGSNQPQH

J gene: TRBJ1-2
V gene: TRBV12-3/TRBV12-4
CDR3 protein: AISLGTSGGYT

J gene: TRBJ2-5
V gene: TRBV15
CDR3 protein: ATSIEGGGKETQY

J gene: TRBJ1-5
V gene: TRBV27
CDR3 protein: ASKHRDRDNQPQH

J gene: TRBJ1-1
V gene: TRBV6-1
CDR3 protein: ARNTGNTEAF

J gene: TRBJ1-5
V gene: TRBV28
CDR3 protein: ASRLDRVSQPQH

J gene: TRBJ2-6
V gene: TRBV19
CDR3 protein: ASSMGQSGANVLT

J gene: TRBJ1-1
V gene: TRBV7-9
CDR3 protein: ASSFGGAMNTEAF

J gene: TRBJ1-5
V gene: TRBV4-2
CDR3 protein: ASSQVPYRGTQPQH

J gene: TRBJ1-4
V gene: TRBV9
CDR3 protein: ASSPRGVQNEKLF

J gene: TRBJ2-6
V gene: TRBV27
CDR3 protein: ASSPTPLSGANVLT

J gene: TRBJ1-2
V gene: TRBV9
CDR3 protein: ASSVEVSGTNYGYT